These T cell receptor beta chains were read from a single sample in a study of T-cell reconstitution after alpha-beta-depleted transplantation in children. TCRdb processed the PCR reads anew with MiXCR; each CDR3 protein has one entry. The repertoire includes about 150,000 distinct CDR3 sequences, 11% of them detected once, and approximately 13% sits in the top ten. The sample consisted of PBMCs, taken before TCRalphabeta/CD19-depleted stem cell transplant. The receptors shown here come from a boy between 2 and 15 years old with acute myeloid leukemia, due to receive a stem cell transplant. Both conserved end residues are part of each CDR3. Fields, in order: clone size, V gene, J gene, D gene, CDR3 protein, CDR3 DNA. A D gene is named only where the DNA matches it firmly. The size entry is marked missing in some rows and otherwise reads once, few, many or a size class.

clone_size: many; v_call: TRBV6-5; j_call: TRBJ2-1; d_call: TRBD2; cdr3_aa: CATSGFYNEQFF; cdr3_nt: TGTGCCACTAGCGGGTTCTACAATGAGCAGTTCTTC
clone_size: many; v_call: TRBV10-3; j_call: TRBJ1-1; d_call: TRBD1; cdr3_aa: CAISGNTGGAKTEAFF; cdr3_nt: TGTGCCATCAGTGGTAACACAGGGGGCGCAAAGACTGAAGCTTTCTTT
clone_size: few; v_call: TRBV11-2; j_call: TRBJ2-3; d_call: NA; cdr3_aa: CASSLEYVQYF; cdr3_nt: TGTGCCAGCAGCTTAGAGTATGTGCAGTATTTT
clone_size: few; v_call: TRBV30; j_call: TRBJ2-5; d_call: TRBD2; cdr3_aa: CAWSGSGGQETQYF; cdr3_nt: TGTGCCTGGAGTGGAAGCGGGGGGCAAGAGACCCAGTACTTC
clone_size: many; v_call: TRBV5-5; j_call: TRBJ2-3; d_call: NA; cdr3_aa: CASSSLSVSTDTQYF; cdr3_nt: TGTGCCAGCAGCAGCCTTAGTGTGAGCACAGATACGCAGTATTTT
clone_size: many; v_call: TRBV27; j_call: TRBJ1-6; d_call: TRBD1; cdr3_aa: CASSLSTGGGSYNSPLHF; cdr3_nt: TGTGCCAGCAGTTTATCGACAGGGGGCGGCTCCTATAATTCACCCCTCCACTTT
clone_size: many; v_call: TRBV5-8; j_call: TRBJ2-3; d_call: NA; cdr3_aa: CASSHHPHHTDTQYF; cdr3_nt: TGTGCCAGCAGCCACCATCCCCATCACACAGATACGCAGTATTTT
clone_size: many; v_call: TRBV5-1; j_call: TRBJ2-1; d_call: NA; cdr3_aa: CASSLTVEPGEQFF; cdr3_nt: TGCGCCAGCAGCTTAACGGTCGAGCCGGGCGAGCAGTTCTTC
clone_size: NA; v_call: TRBV7-9; j_call: TRBJ2-7; d_call: NA; cdr3_aa: CASSLVDSSYEQYF; cdr3_nt: TGTGCCAGCAGCTTAGTGGACAGTTCCTACGAGCAGTACTTC
clone_size: many; v_call: TRBV10-1; j_call: TRBJ1-1; d_call: TRBD1; cdr3_aa: CASSESTGRTGEAFF; cdr3_nt: TGCGCCAGCAGTGAGTCGACAGGGAGAACTGGTGAAGCTTTCTTT